Below, one TCR beta chain is given with its context. Its recognized antigen is unknown. Base qualities are missing; no much larger clone stands one base away. The sample originates from a study of blood T cell repertoires in COVID-19 (dated by TCRdb to 2020 to 2022). Turning to the overall study: Collaborator samples came from the United States, Italy and Spain and covered acute and convalescent phases of COVID-19. The prospective study material was composed of cDNA or gDNA derived from T cells, B-cell-depleted T cells, or PBMCs. Subjects who had been exposed to COVID-19, were actively infected with it, or had recovered from it provided the deeply sampled blood TCRbeta repertoires that made up the dataset. Sample metadata almost always included a de-identified subject ID, COVID-19 status, age in years and sex. The samples were drawn from the first 160 participants of the ongoing ImmuneRACE study and from some 1,300 subjects provided by 6 global collaborators. A freely available public database, intended as a resource for researchers studying the immune response to SARS-CoV-2, is where the repertoires were released. Where HLA class I and class II types were available, the types were taken from metadata supplied by the sample provider, not from assay-based typing. Paper-wide results and their limitations: The quantity of clinical and demographic metadata differed by source and by participant and was supplied without curation.

TCRbeta CDR3 regions were amplified from genomic DNA using the immunoSEQ Assay, a bias-controlled multiplex PCR. The study's own analysis went as follows. The number of nucleated cells in each sample was estimated by amplification of reference gene primers within the assay. To quantify the absolute abundance of each unique TCRbeta CDR3 rearrangement, sequence reads were collapsed and filtered. For each sample, productive Simpson clonality was calculated by taking the square root of Simpson's diversity index across productive rearrangements. The immuneACCESS repertoire file appears here via TCRdb, limited to in-frame rearrangements. These files lack a portion of the clones; in checked studies, under half of the deficit traces to unresolved V genes, and the cause of the others is not known. That table supplies the V and J calls and clone size; D and trimming were determined from the DNA. Within this sample are some 300,000 clones, with roughly nine tenths of them counted one time only. Roughly 3.6% of the sample rests with the top ten.

CDR1 and CDR2, per the germline V gene (reference sequence), are SGHNT and YYREEE. Its CDR3 holds 15 amino acids, cysteine through phenylalanine. Just CDR3 DNA is preserved here, 45 bases in frame from base 1. Germline trimming amounts to 0 bases on V and 3 bases on J, with 3 as the count of junction bases outside the gene matches. Enrolling through a virtual design, the prospective study's participants ranged in age from roughly 18 to 95 years and lived across 24 United States geographic areas. Cohort assignment in the prospective study relied on participant-reported clinical history from a screening survey and a study questionnaire. Exposed participants had been in contact, within 2 weeks of entering the study, with a person who had a PCR-confirmed or clinician-diagnosed case of COVID-19. In the prospective study, mobile phlebotomists collected whole blood, serum and a nasopharyngeal or oropharyngeal swab from each participant. Over a roughly 2-month period, participants in the prospective study had the option of providing additional blood draws and questionnaires. Prospective study blood samples were shipped either frozen or at room temperature before DNA extraction.

This receptor was identified in a woman aged 25 to 39 who had been exposed to COVID-19. The sequenced sample was PBMCs or T cells enriched from blood (not recorded which). The sequence is built from TRBV5-4 and TRBJ1-2; TRBD1 agrees with 9 junctional bases. The DNA sequence is TGTGCCAGCAGCTTGGGGGACAGGGCTTACTATGGCTACACCTTC. This sequence encodes CASSLGDRAYYGYTF.